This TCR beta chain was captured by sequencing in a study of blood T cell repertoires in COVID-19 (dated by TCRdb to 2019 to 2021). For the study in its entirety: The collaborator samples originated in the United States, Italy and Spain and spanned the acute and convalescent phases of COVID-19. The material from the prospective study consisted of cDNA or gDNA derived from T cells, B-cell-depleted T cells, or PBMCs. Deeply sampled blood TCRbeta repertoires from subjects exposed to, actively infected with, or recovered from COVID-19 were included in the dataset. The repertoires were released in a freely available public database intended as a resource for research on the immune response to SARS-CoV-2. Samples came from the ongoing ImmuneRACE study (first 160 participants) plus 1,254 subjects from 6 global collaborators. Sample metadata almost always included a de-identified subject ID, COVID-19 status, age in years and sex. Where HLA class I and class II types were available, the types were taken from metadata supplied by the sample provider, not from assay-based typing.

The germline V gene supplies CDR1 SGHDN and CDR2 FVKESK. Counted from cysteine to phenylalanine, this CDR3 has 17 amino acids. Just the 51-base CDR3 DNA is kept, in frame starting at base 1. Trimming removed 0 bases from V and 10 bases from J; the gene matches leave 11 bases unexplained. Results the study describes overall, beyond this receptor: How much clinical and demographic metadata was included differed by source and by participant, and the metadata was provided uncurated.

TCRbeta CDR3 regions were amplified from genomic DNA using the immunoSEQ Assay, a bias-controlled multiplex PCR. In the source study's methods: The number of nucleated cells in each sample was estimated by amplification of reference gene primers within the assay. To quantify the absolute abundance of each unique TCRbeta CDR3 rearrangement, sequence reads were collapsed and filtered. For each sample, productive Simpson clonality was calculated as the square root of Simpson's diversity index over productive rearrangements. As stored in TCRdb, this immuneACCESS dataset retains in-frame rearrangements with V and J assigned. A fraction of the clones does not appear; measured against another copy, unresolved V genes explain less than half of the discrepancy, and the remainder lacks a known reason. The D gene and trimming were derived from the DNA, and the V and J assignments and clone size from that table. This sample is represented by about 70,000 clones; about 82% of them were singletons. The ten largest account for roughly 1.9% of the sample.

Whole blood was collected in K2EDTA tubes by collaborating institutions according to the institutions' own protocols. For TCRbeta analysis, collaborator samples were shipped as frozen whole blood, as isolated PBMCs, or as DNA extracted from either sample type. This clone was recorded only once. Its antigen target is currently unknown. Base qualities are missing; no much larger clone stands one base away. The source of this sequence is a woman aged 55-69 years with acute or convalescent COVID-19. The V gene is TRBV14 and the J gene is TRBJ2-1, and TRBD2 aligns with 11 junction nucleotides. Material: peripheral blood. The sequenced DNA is TGTGCCAGCAGCCAAGATGTGGGTAGCGGGAGGGCCAAGGAGCAGTTCTTC. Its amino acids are CASSQDVGSGRAKEQFF.